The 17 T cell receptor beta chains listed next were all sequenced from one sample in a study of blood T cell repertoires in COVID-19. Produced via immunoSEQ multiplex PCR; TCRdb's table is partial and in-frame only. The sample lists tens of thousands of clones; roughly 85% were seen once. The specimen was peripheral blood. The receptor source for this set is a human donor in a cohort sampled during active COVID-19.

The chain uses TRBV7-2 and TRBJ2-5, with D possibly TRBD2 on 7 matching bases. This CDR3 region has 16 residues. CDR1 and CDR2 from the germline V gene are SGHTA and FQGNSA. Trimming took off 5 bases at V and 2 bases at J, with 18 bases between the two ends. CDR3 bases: TGTGCCAGCAGCACCTGGGGGGGGGCCAGACAAGAGACCCAGTACTTC. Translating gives CASSTWGGARQETQYF. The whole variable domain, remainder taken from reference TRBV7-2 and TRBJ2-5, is GAGVSQSPSNKVTEKGKDVELRCDPISGHTALYWYRQSLGQGLEFLIYFQGNSAPDKSGLPSDRFSAERTGGSVSTLTIQRTQQEDSAVYLCASSTWGGARQETQYFGPGTRLLVL.

The CDR3: CASSFSGTSGDTQYF. DNA of the CDR3: TGTGCCAGCAGCTTCTCCGGGACTAGCGGAGATACGCAGTATTTT. The gene calls are TRBV11-2 and TRBJ2-3; 11 bases match TRBD2. CDR1 is SGHAT and CDR2 is FQNNGV in the germline V gene. This CDR3 region has 15 residues. V gave up 3 bases and J gave up 5 bases; unmatched junction bases: 4.

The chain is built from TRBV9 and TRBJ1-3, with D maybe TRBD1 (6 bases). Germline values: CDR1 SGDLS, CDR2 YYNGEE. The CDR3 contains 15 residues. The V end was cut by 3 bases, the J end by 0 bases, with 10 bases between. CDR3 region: CASSGGHFSGNTIYF. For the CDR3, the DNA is TGTGCCAGCAGCGGGGGACATTTCTCTGGAAACACCATATATTTT.

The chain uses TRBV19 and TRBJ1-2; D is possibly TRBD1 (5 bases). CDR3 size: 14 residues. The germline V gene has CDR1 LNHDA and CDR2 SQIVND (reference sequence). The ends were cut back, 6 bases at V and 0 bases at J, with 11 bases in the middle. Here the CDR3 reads CASRTDITNYGYTF. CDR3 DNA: TGTGCCAGTAGGACGGACATTACTAACTATGGCTACACCTTC.

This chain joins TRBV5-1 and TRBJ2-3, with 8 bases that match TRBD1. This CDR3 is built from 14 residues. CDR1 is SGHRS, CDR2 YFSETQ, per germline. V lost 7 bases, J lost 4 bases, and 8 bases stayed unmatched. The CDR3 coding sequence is TGCGCCAGCGTATCCGGACAGGGTGCAGATACGCAGTATTTT. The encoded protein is CASVSGQGADTQYF.

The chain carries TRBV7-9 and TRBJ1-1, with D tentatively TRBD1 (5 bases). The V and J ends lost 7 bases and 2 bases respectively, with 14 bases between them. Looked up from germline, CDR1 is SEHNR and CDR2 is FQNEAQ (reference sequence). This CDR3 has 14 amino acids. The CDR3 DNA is TGTGCCAGCAACCTCGGCGGGGCAAACACTGAAGCTTTCTTT. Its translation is CASNLGGANTEAFF.

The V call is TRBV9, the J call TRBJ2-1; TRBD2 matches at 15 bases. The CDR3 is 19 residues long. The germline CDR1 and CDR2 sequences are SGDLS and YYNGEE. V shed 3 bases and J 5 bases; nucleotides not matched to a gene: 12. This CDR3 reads CASSGAGTSGGRRDNEQFF. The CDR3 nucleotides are TGTGCCAGCAGCGGCGCCGGGACTAGCGGGGGGAGGCGGGACAATGAGCAGTTCTTC.

The CDR3, as DNA: TGTGCCAGCAGTAGGCTAGCGGGGGGAGGAGAGACCCAGTACTTC. Protein: CASSRLAGGGETQYF. This rearrangement joins TRBV3-1 (or the pseudogene TRBV3-2) to TRBJ2-5; 11 bases match TRBD2. The germline V gene has CDR1 LGHDT and CDR2 YNNKEL (reference sequence). The CDR3 runs to 15 residues. The junction had 7 bases not matched to a gene; V was cut back by 6 bases and J by 4 bases.

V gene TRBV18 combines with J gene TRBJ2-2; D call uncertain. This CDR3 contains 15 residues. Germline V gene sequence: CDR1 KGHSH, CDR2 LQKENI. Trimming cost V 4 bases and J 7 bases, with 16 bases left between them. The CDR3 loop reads CASSLSPRIGGELFF. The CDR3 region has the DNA TGTGCCAGCTCACTCAGCCCGCGGATCGGCGGGGAGCTGTTTTTT.

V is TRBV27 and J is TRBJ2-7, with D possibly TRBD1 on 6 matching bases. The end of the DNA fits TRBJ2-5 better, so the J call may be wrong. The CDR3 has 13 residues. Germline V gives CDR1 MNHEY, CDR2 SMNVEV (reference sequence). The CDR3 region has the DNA TGTGCCAGCAGACCCAGGGGCTCGGGGACCCAGTACTTC. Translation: CASRPRGSGTQYF.

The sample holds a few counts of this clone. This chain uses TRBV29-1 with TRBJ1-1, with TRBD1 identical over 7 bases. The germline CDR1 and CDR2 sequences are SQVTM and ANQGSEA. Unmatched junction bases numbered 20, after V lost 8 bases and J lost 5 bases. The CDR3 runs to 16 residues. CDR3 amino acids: CSFAERTGSLTTEAFF. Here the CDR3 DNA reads TGCAGCTTTGCTGAAAGGACAGGTTCCCTTACAACTGAAGCTTTCTTT.

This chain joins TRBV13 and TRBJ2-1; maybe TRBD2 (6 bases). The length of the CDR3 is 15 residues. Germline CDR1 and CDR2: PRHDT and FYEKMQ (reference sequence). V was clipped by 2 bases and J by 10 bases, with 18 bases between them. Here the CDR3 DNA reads TGTGCCAGCAGCTTAAAGGTAGCGGTAACCGAAGAGCAGTTCTTC. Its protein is CASSLKVAVTEEQFF. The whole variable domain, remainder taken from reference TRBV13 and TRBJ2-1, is AAGVIQSPRHLIKEKRETATLKCYPIPRHDTVYWYQQGPGQDPQFLISFYEKMQSDKGSIPDRFSAQQFSDYHSELNMSSLELGDSALYFCASSLKVAVTEEQFFGPGTRLTVL.

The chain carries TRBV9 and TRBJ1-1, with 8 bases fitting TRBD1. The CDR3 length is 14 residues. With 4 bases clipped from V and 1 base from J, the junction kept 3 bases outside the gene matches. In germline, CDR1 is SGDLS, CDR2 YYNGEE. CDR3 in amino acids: CASSQGAENTEAFF. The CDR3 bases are TGTGCCAGCAGCCAGGGGGCGGAGAACACTGAAGCTTTCTTT.

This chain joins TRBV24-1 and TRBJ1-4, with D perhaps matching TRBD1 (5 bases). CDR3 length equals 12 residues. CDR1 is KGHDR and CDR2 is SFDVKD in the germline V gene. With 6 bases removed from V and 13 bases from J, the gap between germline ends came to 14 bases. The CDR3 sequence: CATSQGPGGLFF. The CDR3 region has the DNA TGTGCCACCAGTCAGGGACCGGGGGGACTGTTTTTT.

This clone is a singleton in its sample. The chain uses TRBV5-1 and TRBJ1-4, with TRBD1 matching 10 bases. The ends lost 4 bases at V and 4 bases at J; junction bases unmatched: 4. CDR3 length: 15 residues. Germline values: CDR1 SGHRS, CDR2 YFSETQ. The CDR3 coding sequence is TGCGCCAGCAGCGAAGGGACAGGGGTTAATGAAAAACTGTTTTTT. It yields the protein CASSEGTGVNEKLFF.

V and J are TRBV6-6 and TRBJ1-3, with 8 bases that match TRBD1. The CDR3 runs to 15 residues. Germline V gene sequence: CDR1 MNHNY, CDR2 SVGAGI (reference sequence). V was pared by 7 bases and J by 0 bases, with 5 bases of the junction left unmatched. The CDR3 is CASTSGGFSGNTIYF. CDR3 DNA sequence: TGTGCCAGCACATCAGGGGGCTTCTCTGGAAACACCATATATTTT.

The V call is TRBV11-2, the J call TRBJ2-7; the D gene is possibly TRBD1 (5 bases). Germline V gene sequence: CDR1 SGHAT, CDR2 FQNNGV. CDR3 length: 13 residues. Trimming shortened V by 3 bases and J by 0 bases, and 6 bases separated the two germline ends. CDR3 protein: CASSFQGSYEQYF. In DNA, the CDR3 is TGTGCCAGCAGCTTTCAGGGCTCCTACGAGCAGTACTTC.